A selection of T cell receptor beta chains follows, all from one sample in a study of blood T cell repertoires in COVID-19. Sequencing was performed with immunoSEQ multiplex PCR; in TCRdb, only in-frame clones are kept and a portion is missing. The table records roughly 140,000 clones, roughly 84% of them present only once. Sequenced: peripheral blood. All receptors come from a woman aged 55-69 years with COVID-19, enrolled during active disease. Both conserved end residues are part of each CDR3. Fields, in order: clone size, J gene, V gene, D gene, CDR3 protein, CDR3 DNA. A D gene is named only where the DNA matches it firmly. Clone size is stated in some rows and not others, as once, few, many or a class when expanded.

abundance: .; j_gene: TRBJ2-5; v_gene: TRBV5-1; d_gene: .; CDR3aa: CASSLGGARETQYF; CDR3nt: TGCGCCAGCAGTCTTGGGGGGGCCCGAGAGACCCAGTACTTC
abundance: .; j_gene: TRBJ1-5; v_gene: TRBV25-1; d_gene: TRBD1; CDR3aa: CASTAGGNQPQHF; CDR3nt: TGTGCCAGCACCGCAGGGGGCAACCAGCCCCAGCATTTT
abundance: .; j_gene: TRBJ1-4; v_gene: TRBV15; d_gene: .; CDR3aa: CATSGQHEKLFF; CDR3nt: TGTGCCACCAGCGGGCAACATGAAAAACTGTTTTTT
abundance: .; j_gene: TRBJ1-5; v_gene: TRBV7-8; d_gene: TRBD1; CDR3aa: CASSPMGQGFSNQPQHF; CDR3nt: TGTGCCAGCAGCCCAATGGGACAGGGGTTTAGCAATCAGCCCCAGCATTTT
abundance: once; j_gene: TRBJ2-7; v_gene: TRBV3-1/TRBV3-2; d_gene: TRBD1; CDR3aa: CASSQSTGQGASYEQYF; CDR3nt: TGTGCCAGCAGCCAGAGTACTGGCCAGGGGGCCTCCTACGAGCAGTACTTC
abundance: .; j_gene: TRBJ1-2; v_gene: TRBV19; d_gene: TRBD1; CDR3aa: CASSIPGQGALYPTF; CDR3nt: TGTGCCAGTAGTATACCGGGACAGGGGGCCCTCTATCCCACCTTC
abundance: .; j_gene: TRBJ2-2; v_gene: TRBV5-6; d_gene: TRBD1; CDR3aa: CASSWDRNTGELFF; CDR3nt: TGTGCCAGCAGCTGGGACAGGAACACCGGGGAGCTGTTTTTT
abundance: .; j_gene: TRBJ2-4; v_gene: TRBV10-3; d_gene: .; CDR3aa: CAISALQGDIQYF; CDR3nt: TGTGCCATCAGTGCTTTACAAGGGGACATTCAGTACTTC
abundance: few; j_gene: TRBJ1-2; v_gene: TRBV2; d_gene: TRBD1; CDR3aa: CASRPPGTGIDGYTF; CDR3nt: TGTGCCAGCCGCCCTCCCGGGACAGGAATAGATGGCTACACCTTC
abundance: .; j_gene: TRBJ1-2; v_gene: TRBV5-1; d_gene: .; CDR3aa: CASRLMDSSNYGYTF; CDR3nt: TGCGCCAGCAGGCTTATGGACAGTTCTAACTATGGCTACACCTTC
abundance: .; j_gene: TRBJ2-1; v_gene: TRBV10-3; d_gene: .; CDR3aa: CAISESSHRSYNEQFF; CDR3nt: TGTGCCATCAGTGAGTCTTCACATCGCTCCTACAATGAGCAGTTCTTC
abundance: once; j_gene: TRBJ2-5; v_gene: TRBV3-1/TRBV3-2; d_gene: .; CDR3aa: CASSQAMRTQYF; CDR3nt: TGTGCCAGCAGCCAAGCGATGAGGACCCAGTACTTC
abundance: .; j_gene: TRBJ2-6; v_gene: TRBV2; d_gene: TRBD1; CDR3aa: CASSLDRAGANVLTF; CDR3nt: TGTGCCAGCAGCCTAGACAGGGCTGGGGCCAACGTCCTGACTTTC
abundance: .; j_gene: TRBJ2-5; v_gene: TRBV27; d_gene: .; CDR3aa: CASSPPFQETQYF; CDR3nt: TGTGCCAGCAGTCCCCCCTTCCAAGAGACCCAGTACTTC
abundance: .; j_gene: TRBJ2-6; v_gene: TRBV7-3; d_gene: TRBD1; CDR3aa: CASSAGTGDGANVLTF; CDR3nt: TGTGCCAGCAGCGCCGGGACAGGGGATGGGGCCAACGTCCTGACTTTC
abundance: .; j_gene: TRBJ1-1; v_gene: TRBV5-4; d_gene: TRBD1; CDR3aa: CASSRQGIQSEAFF; CDR3nt: TGTGCCAGCAGTAGACAGGGGATTCAGTCTGAAGCTTTCTTT
abundance: .; j_gene: TRBJ1-1; v_gene: TRBV5-1; d_gene: .; CDR3aa: CASTNLNTEAFF; CDR3nt: TGCGCCAGCACCAACTTGAACACTGAAGCTTTCTTT
abundance: once; j_gene: TRBJ2-7; v_gene: TRBV5-1; d_gene: .; CDR3aa: CASSQGGGPSSYEQYF; CDR3nt: TGCGCCAGCAGCCAAGGGGGGGGGCCGAGCTCCTACGAGCAGTACTTC
abundance: once; j_gene: TRBJ1-1; v_gene: TRBV6-6; d_gene: TRBD1; CDR3aa: CASSSTGDAFF; CDR3nt: TGTGCCAGCAGTTCCACAGGGGACGCTTTCTTT
abundance: .; j_gene: TRBJ1-6; v_gene: TRBV3-1/TRBV3-2; d_gene: .; CDR3aa: CASRYGSSYNSPLHF; CDR3nt: TGTGCCAGCAGGTACGGGAGCTCCTATAATTCACCCCTCCACTTT
abundance: .; j_gene: TRBJ2-1; v_gene: TRBV5-1; d_gene: .; CDR3aa: CASSLGLGPSDEQFF; CDR3nt: TGCGCCAGCAGCTTGGGACTAGGCCCCTCCGATGAGCAGTTCTTC
abundance: .; j_gene: TRBJ2-3; v_gene: TRBV7-9; d_gene: .; CDR3aa: CASSTTVLGPMNTQYF; CDR3nt: TGTGCCAGCAGCACAACGGTACTAGGCCCCATGAATACGCAGTATTTT
abundance: .; j_gene: TRBJ1-1; v_gene: TRBV18; d_gene: TRBD1; CDR3aa: CASSNRQGRMNTEAFF; CDR3nt: TGTGCCAGCTCAAACAGACAGGGGAGGATGAACACTGAAGCTTTCTTT
abundance: once; j_gene: TRBJ1-1; v_gene: TRBV5-4; d_gene: TRBD1; CDR3aa: CASSLPGGRSITEAFF; CDR3nt: TGTGCCAGCAGCTTGCCAGGGGGTAGATCTATCACTGAAGCTTTCTTT
abundance: .; j_gene: TRBJ2-3; v_gene: TRBV3-1/TRBV3-2; d_gene: TRBD1; CDR3aa: CASSPRGRARTDTQYF; CDR3nt: TGTGCCAGCAGCCCGAGGGGGCGAGCAAGGACAGATACGCAGTATTTT
abundance: .; j_gene: TRBJ1-5; v_gene: TRBV7-9; d_gene: TRBD1; CDR3aa: CASSPQGFEGNQPQHF; CDR3nt: TGTGCCAGCAGCCCACAGGGGTTCGAGGGCAATCAGCCCCAGCATTTT
abundance: few; j_gene: TRBJ1-4; v_gene: TRBV5-1; d_gene: .; CDR3aa: CASSLGTETTNEKLFF; CDR3nt: TGCGCCAGCAGCTTGGGGACAGAAACAACTAATGAAAAACTGTTTTTT
abundance: .; j_gene: TRBJ1-5; v_gene: TRBV5-5; d_gene: .; CDR3aa: CASSPEGGRRPEPSNQPQHF; CDR3nt: TGTGCCAGCAGCCCGGAAGGTGGCAGGCGCCCTGAACCCTCCAATCAGCCCCAGCATTTT